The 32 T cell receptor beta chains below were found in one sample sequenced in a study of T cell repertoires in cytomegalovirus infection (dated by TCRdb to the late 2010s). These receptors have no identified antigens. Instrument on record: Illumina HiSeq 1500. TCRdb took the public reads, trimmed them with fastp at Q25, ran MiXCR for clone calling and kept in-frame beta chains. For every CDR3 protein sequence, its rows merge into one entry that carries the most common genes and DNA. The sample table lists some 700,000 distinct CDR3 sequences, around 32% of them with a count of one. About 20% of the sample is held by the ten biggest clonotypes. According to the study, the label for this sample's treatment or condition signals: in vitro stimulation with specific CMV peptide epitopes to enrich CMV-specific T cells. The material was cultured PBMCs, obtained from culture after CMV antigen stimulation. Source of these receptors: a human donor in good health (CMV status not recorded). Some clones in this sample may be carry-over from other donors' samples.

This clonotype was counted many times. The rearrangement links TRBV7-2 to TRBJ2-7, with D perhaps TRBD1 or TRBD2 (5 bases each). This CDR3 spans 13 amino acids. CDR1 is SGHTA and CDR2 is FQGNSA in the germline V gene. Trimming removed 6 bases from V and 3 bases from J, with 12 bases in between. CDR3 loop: CASSYGTGYEQYF. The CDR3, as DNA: TGTGCCAGCAGTTATGGGACCGGCTACGAGCAGTACTTC.

The CDR3 protein is CASGSGAGNTIYF. The CDR3 nucleotides are TGTGCTAGTGGTTCGGGGGCTGGAAACACCATATATTTT. This chain joins TRBV12-5 and TRBJ1-3; D is possibly TRBD1 (5 bases). The CDR3 spans 13 residues. Trimming left V 4 bases short and J 2 bases short, with 6 bases between. CDR1 LGHNT and CDR2 FRNRAP come from the germline V gene.

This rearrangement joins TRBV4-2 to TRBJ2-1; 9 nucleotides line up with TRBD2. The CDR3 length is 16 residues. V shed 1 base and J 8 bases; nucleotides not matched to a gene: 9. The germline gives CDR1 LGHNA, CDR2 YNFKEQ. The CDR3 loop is CASSQGVSGGAYEQFF. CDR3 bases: TGTGCCAGCAGCCAAGGGGTTAGCGGGGGAGCCTATGAGCAGTTCTTC.

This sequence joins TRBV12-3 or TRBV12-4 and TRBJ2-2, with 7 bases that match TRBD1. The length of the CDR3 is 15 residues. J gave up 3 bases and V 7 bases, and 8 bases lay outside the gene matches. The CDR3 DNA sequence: TGTGCCAGCACCCGACAGGGCTCGTACACCGGGGAGCTGTTTTTT. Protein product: CASTRQGSYTGELFF.

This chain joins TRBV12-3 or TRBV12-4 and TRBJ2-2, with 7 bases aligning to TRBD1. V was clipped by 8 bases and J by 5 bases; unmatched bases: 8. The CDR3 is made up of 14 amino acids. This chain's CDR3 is CASDREGETGELFF. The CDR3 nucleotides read TGTGCCAGCGACAGGGAAGGCGAAACCGGGGAGCTGTTTTTT.

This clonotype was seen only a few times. The CDR3 is CASTLSDSGNPYEQYF. CDR3 nucleotide sequence: TGTGCCAGCACCCTTTCGGACAGCGGCAACCCCTACGAGCAGTACTTC. This chain links TRBV11-2 with TRBJ2-7; TRBD1 might be the D (6 bases). Germline V gene sequence: CDR1 SGHAT, CDR2 FQNNGV. V gave up 7 bases and J gave up 2 bases, with 21 bases separating them. This CDR3 has 16 amino acids.

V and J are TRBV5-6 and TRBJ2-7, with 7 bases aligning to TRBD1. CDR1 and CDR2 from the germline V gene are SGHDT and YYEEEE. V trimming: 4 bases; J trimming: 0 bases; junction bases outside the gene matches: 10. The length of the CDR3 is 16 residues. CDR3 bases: TGTGCCAGCAGCACCGGGACAGAGAAATACTCCTACGAGCAGTACTTC. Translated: CASSTGTEKYSYEQYF.

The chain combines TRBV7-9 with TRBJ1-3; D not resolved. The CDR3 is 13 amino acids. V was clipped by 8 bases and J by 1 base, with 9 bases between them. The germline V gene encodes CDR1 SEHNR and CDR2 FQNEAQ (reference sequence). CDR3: CASSGVSGNTIYF. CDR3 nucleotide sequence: TGTGCCAGCTCCGGGGTTTCTGGAAACACCATATATTTT.

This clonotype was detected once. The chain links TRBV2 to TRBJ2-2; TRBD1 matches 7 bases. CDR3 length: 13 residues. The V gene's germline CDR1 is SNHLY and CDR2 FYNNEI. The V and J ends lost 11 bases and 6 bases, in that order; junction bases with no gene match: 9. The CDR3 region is CAGSRQGAGELFF. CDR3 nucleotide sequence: TGTGCCGGGTCAAGACAGGGAGCCGGGGAGCTGTTTTTT.

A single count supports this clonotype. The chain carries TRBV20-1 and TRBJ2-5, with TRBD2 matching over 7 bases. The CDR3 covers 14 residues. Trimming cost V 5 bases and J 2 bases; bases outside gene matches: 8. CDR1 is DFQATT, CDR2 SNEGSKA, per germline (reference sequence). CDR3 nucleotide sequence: TGCAGTGCTCGCCCCGGGACTACTCAAGAGACCCAGTACTTC. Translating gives CSARPGTTQETQYF.

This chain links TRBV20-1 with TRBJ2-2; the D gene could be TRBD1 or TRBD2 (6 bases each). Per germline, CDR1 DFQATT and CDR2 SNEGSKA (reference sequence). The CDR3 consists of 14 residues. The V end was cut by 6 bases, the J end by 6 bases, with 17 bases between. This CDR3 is CSANTRGASGELFF. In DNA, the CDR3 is TGCAGTGCAAATACGAGGGGGGCGTCCGGGGAGCTGTTTTTT.

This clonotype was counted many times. CDR3 coding DNA: TGTGCCAGCAGCCCCTGGCAGGGTAATGAAAAACTGTTTTTT. Its protein product is CASSPWQGNEKLFF. This chain connects TRBV12-3 or TRBV12-4 to TRBJ1-4, with D possibly being TRBD1 (5 bases). This CDR3 is 14 amino acids long. V was cut by 6 bases and J by 4 bases, with 12 bases left in between.

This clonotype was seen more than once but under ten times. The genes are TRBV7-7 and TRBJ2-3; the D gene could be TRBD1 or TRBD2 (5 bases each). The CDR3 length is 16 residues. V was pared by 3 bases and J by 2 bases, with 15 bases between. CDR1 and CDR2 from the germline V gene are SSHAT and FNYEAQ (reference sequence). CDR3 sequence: CASSFVGTETTDTQYF. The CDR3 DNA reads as TGTGCCAGCAGCTTTGTGGGGACCGAGACCACAGATACGCAGTATTTT.

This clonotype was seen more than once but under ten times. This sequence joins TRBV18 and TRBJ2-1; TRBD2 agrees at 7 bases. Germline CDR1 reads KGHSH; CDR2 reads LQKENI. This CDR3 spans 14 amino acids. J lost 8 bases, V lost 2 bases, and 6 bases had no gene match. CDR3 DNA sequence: TGTGCCAGCTCACCAGCCGGGACTAAGGATGAGCAGTTCTTC. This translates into CASSPAGTKDEQFF. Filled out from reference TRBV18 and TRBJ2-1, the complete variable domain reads NAGVMQNPRHLVRRRGQEARLRCSPMKGHSHVYWYRQLPEEGLKFMVYLQKENIIDESGMPKERFSAEFPKEGPSILRIQQVVRGDSAAYFCASSPAGTKDEQFFGPGTRLTVL.

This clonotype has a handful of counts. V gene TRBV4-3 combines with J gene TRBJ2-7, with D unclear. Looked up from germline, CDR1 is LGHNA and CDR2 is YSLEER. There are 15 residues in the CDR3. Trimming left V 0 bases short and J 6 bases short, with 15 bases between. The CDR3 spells CASSQDPSGVSEQYF. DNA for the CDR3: TGCGCCAGCAGCCAAGACCCATCCGGCGTGAGCGAGCAGTACTTC.

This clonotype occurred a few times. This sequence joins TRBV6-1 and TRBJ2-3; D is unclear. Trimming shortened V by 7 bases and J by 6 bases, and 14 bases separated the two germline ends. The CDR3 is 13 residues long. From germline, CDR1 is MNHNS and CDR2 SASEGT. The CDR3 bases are TGTGCCAGCACGGGTCCTGGCGACGATACGCAGTATTTT. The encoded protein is CASTGPGDDTQYF.

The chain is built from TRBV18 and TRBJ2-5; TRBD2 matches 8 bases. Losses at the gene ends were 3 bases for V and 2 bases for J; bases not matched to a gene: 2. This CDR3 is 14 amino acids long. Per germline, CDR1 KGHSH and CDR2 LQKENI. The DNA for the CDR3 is TGTGCCAGCTCACCTGAGCGGGGGCAAGAGACCCAGTACTTC. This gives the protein CASSPERGQETQYF.

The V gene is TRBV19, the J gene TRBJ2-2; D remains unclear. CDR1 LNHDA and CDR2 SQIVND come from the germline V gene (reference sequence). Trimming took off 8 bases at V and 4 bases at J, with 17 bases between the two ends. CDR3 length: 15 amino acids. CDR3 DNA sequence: TGTGCCAGTTCACATGCAGGATTTTCCACCGGGGAGCTGTTTTTT. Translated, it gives CASSHAGFSTGELFF.

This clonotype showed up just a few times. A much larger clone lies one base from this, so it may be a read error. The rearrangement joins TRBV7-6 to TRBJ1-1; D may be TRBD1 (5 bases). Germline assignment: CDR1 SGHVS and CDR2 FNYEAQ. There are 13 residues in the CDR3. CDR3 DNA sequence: TGTGCCAGCAGCTTATGGGGGAACGCTGAAGCTTTCTTT. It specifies CASSLWGNAEAFF.

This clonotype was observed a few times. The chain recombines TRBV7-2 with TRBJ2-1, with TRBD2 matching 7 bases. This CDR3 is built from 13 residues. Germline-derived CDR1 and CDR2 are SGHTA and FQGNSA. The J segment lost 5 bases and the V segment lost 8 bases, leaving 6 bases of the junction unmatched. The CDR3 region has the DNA TGTGCCAGCGAAGGGACTACCAACAATGAGCAGTTCTTC. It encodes CASEGTTNNEQFF.

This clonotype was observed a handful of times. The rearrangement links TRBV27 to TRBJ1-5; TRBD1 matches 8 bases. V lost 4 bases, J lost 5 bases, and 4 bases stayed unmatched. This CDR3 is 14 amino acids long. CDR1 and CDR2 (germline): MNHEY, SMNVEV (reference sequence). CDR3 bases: TGTGCCAGCAGTTCCCAGGGGGCGGATCAGCCCCAGCATTTT. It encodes CASSSQGADQPQHF.

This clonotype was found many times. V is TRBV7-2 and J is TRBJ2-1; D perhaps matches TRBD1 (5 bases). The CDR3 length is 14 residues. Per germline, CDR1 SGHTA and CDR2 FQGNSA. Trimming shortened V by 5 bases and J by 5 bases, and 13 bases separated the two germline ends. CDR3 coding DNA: TGTGCCAGCAGCCCAGCAGTAGGGGACAATGAGCAGTTCTTC. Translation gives CASSPAVGDNEQFF.

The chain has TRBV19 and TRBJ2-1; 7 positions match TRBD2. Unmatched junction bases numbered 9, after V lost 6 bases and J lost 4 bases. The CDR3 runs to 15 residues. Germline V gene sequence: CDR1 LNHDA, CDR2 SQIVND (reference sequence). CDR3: CASSPGEGRYNEQFF. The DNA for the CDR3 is TGTGCCAGTAGCCCCGGGGAGGGGCGGTACAATGAGCAGTTCTTC.

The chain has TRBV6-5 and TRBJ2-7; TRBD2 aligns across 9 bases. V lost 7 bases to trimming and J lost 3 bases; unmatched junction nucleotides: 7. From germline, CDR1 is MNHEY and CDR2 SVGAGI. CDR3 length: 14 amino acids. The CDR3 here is CASKRLADYYEQYF. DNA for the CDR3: TGTGCCAGCAAGAGACTAGCGGATTACTACGAGCAGTACTTC.

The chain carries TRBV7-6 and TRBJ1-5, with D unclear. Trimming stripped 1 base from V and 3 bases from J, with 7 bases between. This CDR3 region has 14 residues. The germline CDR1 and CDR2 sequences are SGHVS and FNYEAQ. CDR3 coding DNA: TGTGCCAGCAGCTTAGGGATTACCAATCAGCCCCAGCATTTT. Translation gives CASSLGITNQPQHF.

CDR3 residues: CASSQDRGGANVLTF. The CDR3 DNA reads as TGCGCCAGCAGCCAAGATCGTGGTGGGGCCAACGTCCTGACTTTC. The chain combines TRBV4-3 with TRBJ2-6; D is uncertain. CDR1 is LGHNA and CDR2 is YSLEER in the germline V gene. The CDR3 is 15 residues long. Trimming took 0 bases from V and 3 from J, leaving 6 bases between them.

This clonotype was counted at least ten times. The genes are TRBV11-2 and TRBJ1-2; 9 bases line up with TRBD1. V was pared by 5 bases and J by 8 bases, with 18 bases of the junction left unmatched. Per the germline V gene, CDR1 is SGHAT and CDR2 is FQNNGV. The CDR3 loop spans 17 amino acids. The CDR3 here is CASSRYRGDRVQTGYTF. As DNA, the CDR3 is TGTGCCAGCAGCCGTTATCGGGGGGACAGGGTTCAAACGGGCTACACCTTC.

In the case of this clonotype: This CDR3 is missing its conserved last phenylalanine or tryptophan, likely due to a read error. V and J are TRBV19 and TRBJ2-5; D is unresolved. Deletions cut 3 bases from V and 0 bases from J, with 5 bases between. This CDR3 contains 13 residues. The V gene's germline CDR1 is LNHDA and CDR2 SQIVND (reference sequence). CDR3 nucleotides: TGTGCCAGTAGTATCTCCCACCAAGAGACCCAGTACTTG. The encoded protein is CASSISHQETQYL.

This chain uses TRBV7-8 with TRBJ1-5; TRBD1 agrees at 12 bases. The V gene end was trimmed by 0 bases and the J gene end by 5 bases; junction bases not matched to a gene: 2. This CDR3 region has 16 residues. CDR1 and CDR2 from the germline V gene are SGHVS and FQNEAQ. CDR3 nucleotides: TGTGCCAGCAGCTTAGCGGGGACAGGGGGCTATCAGCCCCAGCATTTT. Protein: CASSLAGTGGYQPQHF.

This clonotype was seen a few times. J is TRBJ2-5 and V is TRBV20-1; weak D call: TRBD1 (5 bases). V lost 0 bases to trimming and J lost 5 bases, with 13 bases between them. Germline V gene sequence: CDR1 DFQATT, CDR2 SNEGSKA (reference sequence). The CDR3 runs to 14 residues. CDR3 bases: TGCAGTGCTAGAGATCAAACAGGATGGGAGACCCAGTACTTC. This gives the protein CSARDQTGWETQYF.

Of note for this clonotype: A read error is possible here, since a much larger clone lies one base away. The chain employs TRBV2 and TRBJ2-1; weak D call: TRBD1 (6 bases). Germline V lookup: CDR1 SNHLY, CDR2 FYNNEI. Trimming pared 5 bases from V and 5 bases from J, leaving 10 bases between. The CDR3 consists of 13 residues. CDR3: CASSSDRNNEQFF. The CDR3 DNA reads TGTGCCAGCAGTTCGGACAGAAACAATGAGCAGTTCTTC.

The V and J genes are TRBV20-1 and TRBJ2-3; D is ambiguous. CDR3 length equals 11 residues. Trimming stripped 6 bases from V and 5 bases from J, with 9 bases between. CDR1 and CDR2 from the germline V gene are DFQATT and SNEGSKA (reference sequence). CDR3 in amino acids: CSAATRDTQYF. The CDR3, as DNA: TGCAGTGCCGCTACCCGAGATACGCAGTATTTT.